This T cell receptor (beta chain) emerged from a study of shared clonotypes between healthy human individuals. Study results and limitations: Naive subsets generally had larger estimated richness than memory subsets.

At deep level, the assay was performed. This table comes from immunoSEQ multiplex PCR, and its TCRdb copy is limited to in-frame clones, with some not included. Of 2 million to 3 million clones in the sample, approximately 93% are singletons; the top ten hold more than 0.35%. There are 17 residues in the CDR3. The germline V gene encodes CDR1 ENHRY and CDR2 SYGVKD. Trimming at V came to 7 bases and at J to 1 base, leaving 9 bases not matched to a gene. About this clone: The antigen remains unidentified.

The sequence was collected from a man between 18 and 35 years old in good health. Some clones in this sample may be carry-over from other donors' samples. The sample was naive CD4+ T cells from PBMCs. The subset here: CD45RA+ positively selected. The rearrangement joins TRBV10-3 to TRBJ2-2; 10 bases are a match to TRBD2. CDR3 sequence reads: CAINRAGGPGNTGELFF. The CDR3 nucleotides are TGTGCCATCAATCGAGCGGGAGGGCCGGGGAACACCGGGGAGCTGTTTTTT.